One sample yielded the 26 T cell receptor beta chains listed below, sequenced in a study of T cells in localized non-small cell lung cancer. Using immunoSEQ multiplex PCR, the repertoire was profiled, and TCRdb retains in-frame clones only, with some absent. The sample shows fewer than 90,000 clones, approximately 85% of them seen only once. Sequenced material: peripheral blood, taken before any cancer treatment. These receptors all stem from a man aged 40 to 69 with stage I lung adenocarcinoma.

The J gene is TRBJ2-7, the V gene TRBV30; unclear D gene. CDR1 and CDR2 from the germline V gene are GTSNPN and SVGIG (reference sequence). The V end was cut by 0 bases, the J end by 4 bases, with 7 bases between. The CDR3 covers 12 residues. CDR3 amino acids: CAWSVESYEQYF. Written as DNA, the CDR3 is TGTGCCTGGAGTGTGGAAAGTTACGAGCAGTACTTC.

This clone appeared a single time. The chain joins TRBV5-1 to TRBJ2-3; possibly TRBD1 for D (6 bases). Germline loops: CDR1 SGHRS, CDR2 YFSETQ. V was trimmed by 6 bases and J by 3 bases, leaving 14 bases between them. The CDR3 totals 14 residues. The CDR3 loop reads CASTEDGTTDTQYF. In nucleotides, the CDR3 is TGCGCCAGCACCGAGGATGGGACAACAGATACGCAGTATTTT.

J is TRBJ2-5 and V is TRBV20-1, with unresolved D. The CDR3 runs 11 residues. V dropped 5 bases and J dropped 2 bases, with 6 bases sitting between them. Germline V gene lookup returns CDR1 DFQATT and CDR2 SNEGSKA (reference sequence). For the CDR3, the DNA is TGCAGTGCTGAATATCAAGAGACCCAGTACTTC. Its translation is CSAEYQETQYF.

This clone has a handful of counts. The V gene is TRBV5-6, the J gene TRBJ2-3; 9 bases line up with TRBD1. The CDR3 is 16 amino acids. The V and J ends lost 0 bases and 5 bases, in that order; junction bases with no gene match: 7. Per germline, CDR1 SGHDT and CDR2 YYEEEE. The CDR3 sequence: CASSLDGTGWKDTQYF. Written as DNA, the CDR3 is TGTGCCAGCAGCTTGGATGGGACAGGGTGGAAAGATACGCAGTATTTT.

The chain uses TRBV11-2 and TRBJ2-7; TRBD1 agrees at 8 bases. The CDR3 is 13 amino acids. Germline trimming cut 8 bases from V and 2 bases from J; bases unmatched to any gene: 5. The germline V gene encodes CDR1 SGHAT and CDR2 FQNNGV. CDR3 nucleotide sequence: TGTGCCAGCCGACAGGGGCTAACCTACGAGCAGTACTTC. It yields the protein CASRQGLTYEQYF.

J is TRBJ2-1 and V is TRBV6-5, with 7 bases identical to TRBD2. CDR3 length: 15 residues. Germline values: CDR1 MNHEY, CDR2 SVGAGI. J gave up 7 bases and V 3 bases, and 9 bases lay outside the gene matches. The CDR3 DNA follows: TGTGCCAGCAGTTATGGCGGGAGTGAGGGGAATGAGCAGTTCTTC. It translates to CASSYGGSEGNEQFF.

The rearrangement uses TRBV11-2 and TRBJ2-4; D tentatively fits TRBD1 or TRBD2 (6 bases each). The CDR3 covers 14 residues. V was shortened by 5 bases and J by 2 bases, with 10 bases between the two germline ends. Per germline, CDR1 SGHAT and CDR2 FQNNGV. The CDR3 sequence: CASSQGRTKNIQYF. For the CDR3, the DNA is TGTGCCAGCAGCCAGGGGAGGACCAAAAACATTCAGTACTTC. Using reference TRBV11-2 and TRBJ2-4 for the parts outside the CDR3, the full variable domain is EAGVAQSPRYKIIEKRQSVAFWCNPISGHATLYWYQQILGQGPKLLIQFQNNGVVDDSQLPKDRFSAERLKGVDSTLKIQPAKLEDSAVYLCASSQGRTKNIQYFGAGTRLSVL.

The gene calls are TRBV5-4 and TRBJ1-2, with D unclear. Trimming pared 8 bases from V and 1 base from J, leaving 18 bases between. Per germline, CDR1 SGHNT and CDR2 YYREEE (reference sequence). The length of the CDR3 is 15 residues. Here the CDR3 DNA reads TGTGCCAGTTCGGCCTCTGTGGGCGATAACTATGGCTACACCTTC. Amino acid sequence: CASSASVGDNYGYTF.

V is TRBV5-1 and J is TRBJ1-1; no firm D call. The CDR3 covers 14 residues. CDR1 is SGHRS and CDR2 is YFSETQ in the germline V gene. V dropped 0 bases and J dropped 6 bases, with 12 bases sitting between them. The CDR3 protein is CASSLGPKSAEAFF. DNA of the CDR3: TGCGCCAGCAGCTTGGGACCTAAATCGGCTGAAGCTTTCTTT.

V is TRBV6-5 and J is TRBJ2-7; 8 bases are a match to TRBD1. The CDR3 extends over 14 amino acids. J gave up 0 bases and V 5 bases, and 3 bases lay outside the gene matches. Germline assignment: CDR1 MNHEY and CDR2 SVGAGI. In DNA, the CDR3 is TGTGCCAGCAGTAAGACAGGGGACTCCTACGAGCAGTACTTC. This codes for CASSKTGDSYEQYF.

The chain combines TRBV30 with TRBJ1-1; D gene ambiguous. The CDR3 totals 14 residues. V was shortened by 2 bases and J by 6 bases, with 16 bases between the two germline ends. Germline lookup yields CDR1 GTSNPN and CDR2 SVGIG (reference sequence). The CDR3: CAWSTLWAMSEAFF. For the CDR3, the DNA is TGTGCCTGGAGTACTCTCTGGGCAATGTCTGAAGCTTTCTTT.

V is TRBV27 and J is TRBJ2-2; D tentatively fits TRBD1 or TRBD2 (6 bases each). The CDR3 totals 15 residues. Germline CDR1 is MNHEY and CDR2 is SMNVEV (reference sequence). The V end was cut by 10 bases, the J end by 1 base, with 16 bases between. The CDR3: CATPRGRVNTGELFF. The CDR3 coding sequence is TGTGCCACCCCCCGGGGGCGCGTGAACACCGGGGAGCTGTTTTTT.

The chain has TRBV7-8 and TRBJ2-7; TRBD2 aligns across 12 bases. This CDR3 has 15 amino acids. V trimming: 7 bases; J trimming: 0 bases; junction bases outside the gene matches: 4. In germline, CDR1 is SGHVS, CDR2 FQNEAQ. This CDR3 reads CASTRTSGNSYEQYF. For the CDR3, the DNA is TGTGCCAGCACCCGGACTAGCGGGAACTCCTACGAGCAGTACTTC.

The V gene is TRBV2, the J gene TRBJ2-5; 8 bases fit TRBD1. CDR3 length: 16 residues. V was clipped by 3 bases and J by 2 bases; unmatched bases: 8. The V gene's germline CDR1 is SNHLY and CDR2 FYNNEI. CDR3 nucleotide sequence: TGTGCCAGCAGTGAGCGAGGGACAGGTCTACAAGAGACCCAGTACTTC. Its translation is CASSERGTGLQETQYF.

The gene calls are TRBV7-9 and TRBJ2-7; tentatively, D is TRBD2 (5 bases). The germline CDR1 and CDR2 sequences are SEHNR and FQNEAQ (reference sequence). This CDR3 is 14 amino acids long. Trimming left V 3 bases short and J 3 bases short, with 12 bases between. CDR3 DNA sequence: TGTGCCAGCAGCTTTCGGGGAAGCCACTACGAGCAGTACTTC. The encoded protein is CASSFRGSHYEQYF.

The CDR3 DNA reads TGTGCCAGCAGTGATATTTTTAAGGGGGGGGCTCAAGCTTTCTTT. Its translation: CASSDIFKGGAQAFF. The chain employs TRBV6-1 and TRBJ1-1; a possible D gene is TRBD1 (6 bases). The CDR3 extends over 15 amino acids. The V gene's germline CDR1 is MNHNS and CDR2 SASEGT. The germline V and J ends were trimmed by 3 bases and 9 bases, with 20 bases remaining between them.

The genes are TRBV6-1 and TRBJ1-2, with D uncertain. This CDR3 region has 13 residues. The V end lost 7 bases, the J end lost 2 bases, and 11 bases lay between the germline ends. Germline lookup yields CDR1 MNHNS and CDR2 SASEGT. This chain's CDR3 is CASMVLGNYGYTF. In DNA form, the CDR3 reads TGTGCCAGCATGGTCTTAGGGAACTATGGCTACACCTTC.

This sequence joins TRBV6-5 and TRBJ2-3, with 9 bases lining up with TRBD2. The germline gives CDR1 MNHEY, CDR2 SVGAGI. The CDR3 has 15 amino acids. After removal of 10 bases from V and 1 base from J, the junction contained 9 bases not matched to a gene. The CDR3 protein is CATTVSGSGTDTQYF. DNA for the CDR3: TGTGCCACCACCGTTAGCGGGAGTGGCACAGATACGCAGTATTTT.

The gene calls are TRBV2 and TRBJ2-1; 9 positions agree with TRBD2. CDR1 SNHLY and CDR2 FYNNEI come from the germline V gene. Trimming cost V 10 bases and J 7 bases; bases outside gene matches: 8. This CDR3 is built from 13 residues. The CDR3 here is CAIVSGSKNEQFF. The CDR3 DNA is TGTGCCATAGTTAGCGGGAGTAAGAATGAGCAGTTCTTC.

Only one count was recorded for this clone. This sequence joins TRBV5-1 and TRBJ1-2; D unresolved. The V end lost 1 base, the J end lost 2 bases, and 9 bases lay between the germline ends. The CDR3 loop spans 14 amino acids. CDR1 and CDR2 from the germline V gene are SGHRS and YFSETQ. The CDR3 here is CASSLSGGNYGYTF. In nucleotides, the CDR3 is TGCGCCAGCAGCTTGTCGGGTGGAAACTATGGCTACACCTTC.

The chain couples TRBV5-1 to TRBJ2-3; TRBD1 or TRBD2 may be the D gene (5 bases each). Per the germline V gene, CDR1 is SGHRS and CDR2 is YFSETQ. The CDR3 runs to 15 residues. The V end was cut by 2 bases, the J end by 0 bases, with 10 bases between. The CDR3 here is CASSFGTSSTDTQYF. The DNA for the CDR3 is TGCGCCAGCAGCTTCGGGACCTCTAGCACAGATACGCAGTATTTT.

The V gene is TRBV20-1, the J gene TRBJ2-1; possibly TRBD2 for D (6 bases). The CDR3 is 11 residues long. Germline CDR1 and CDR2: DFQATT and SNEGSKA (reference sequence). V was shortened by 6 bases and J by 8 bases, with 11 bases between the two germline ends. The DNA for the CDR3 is TGCAGTGCCACCTGGGACTATGAGCAGTTCTTC. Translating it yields CSATWDYEQFF.

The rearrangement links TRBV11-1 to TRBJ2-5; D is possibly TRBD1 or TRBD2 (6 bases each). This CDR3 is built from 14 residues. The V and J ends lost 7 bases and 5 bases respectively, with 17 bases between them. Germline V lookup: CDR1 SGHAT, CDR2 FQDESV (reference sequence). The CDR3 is CASTHETRGETQYF. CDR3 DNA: TGTGCCAGCACCCACGAGACTAGGGGGGAGACCCAGTACTTC.

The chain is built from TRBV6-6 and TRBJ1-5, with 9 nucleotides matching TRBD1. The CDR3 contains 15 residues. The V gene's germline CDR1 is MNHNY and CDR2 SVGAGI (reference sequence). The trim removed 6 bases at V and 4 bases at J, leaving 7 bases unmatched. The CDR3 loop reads CASSKDRGSNQPQHF. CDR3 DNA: TGTGCCAGCAGCAAAGACAGGGGGTCGAATCAGCCCCAGCATTTT.

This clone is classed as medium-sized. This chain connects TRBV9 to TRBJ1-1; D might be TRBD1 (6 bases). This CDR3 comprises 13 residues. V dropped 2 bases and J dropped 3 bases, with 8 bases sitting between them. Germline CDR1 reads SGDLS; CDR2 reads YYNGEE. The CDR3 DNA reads TGTGCCAGCAGCGTCTCAGGGGACACTGAAGCTTTCTTT. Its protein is CASSVSGDTEAFF. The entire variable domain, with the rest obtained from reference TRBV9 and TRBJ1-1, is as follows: DSGVTQTPKHLITATGQRVTLRCSPRSGDLSVYWYQQSLDQGLQFLIQYYNGEERAKGNILERFSAQQFPDLHSELNLSSLELGDSALYFCASSVSGDTEAFFGQGTRLTVV.

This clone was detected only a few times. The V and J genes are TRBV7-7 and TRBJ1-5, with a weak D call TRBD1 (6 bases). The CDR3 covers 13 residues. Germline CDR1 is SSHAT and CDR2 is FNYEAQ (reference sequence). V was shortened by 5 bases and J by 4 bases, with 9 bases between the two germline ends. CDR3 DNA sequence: TGTGCCAGCAGCGGACAGCTAAATCAGCCCCAGCATTTT. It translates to CASSGQLNQPQHF.